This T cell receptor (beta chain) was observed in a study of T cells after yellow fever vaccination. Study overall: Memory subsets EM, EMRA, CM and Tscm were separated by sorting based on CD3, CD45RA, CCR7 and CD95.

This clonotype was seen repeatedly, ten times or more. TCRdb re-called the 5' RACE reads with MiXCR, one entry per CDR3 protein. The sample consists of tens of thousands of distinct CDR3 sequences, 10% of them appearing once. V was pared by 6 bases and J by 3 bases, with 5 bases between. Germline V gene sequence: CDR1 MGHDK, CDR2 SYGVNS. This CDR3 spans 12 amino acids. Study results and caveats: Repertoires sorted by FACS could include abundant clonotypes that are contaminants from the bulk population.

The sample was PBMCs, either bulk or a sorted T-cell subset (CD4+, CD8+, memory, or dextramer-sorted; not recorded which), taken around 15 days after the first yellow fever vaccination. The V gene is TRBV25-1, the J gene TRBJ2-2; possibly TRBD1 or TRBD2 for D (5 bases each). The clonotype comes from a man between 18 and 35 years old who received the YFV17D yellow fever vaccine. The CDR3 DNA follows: TGTGCCAGCAGGGGGGACACCGGGGAGCTGTTTTTT. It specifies CASRGDTGELFF.